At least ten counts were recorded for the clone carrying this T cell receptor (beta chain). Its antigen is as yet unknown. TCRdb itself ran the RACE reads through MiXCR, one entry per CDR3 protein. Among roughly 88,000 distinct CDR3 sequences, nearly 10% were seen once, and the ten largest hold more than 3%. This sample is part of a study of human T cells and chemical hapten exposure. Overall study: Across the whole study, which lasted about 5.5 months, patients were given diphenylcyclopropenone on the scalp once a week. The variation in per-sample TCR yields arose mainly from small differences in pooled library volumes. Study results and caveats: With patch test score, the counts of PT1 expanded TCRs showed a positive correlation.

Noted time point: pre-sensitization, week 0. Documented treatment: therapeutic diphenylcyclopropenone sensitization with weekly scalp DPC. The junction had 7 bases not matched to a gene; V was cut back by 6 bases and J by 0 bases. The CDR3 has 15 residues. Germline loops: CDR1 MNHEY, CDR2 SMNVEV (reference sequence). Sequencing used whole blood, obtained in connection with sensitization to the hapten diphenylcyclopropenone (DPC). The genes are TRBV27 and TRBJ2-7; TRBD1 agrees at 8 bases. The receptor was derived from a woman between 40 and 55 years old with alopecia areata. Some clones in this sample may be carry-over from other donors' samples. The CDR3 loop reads CASSRDRGSSYEQYF. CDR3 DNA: TGTGCCAGCAGCCGTGACAGGGGAAGCTCCTACGAGCAGTACTTC.